These T cell receptor beta chains were read from a single sample in a study of long-term antiretroviral therapy in people with HIV. Profiling relied on immunoSEQ multiplex PCR, and the TCRdb table lists in-frame clones only, not all of them. The sample has around 18,000 clones; roughly nine tenths are singletons. Sequencing used unsorted PBMCs, obtained 3 years after starting antiretroviral therapy. These receptors all come from a man aged 50 to 60 with HIV. Each CDR3 is given with its conserved first and last residue. A D gene is named only where the DNA matches it firmly. Rows may omit the clone size; those that give it use once, few, many or a size class.

cdr3_aa: CASSLWVRGVYEQYF
cdr3_nt: TGTGCCAGCAGTTTATGGGTCAGGGGGGTCTACGAGCAGTACTTC
d_call: -
j_call: TRBJ2-7
v_call: TRBV27
clone_size: -

cdr3_aa: CASSQSRGTEAFF
cdr3_nt: TGTGCCAGCAGCCAAAGCAGGGGAACTGAAGCTTTCTTT
d_call: -
j_call: TRBJ1-1
v_call: TRBV14
clone_size: few

cdr3_aa: CASSLISGTGFSEAFF
cdr3_nt: TGTGCCAGCAGCTTGATTTCCGGGACAGGGTTCTCTGAAGCTTTCTTT
d_call: TRBD1
j_call: TRBJ1-1
v_call: TRBV5-6
clone_size: -

cdr3_aa: CASSLGQGAYNEQFF
cdr3_nt: TGCGCCAGCAGTCTAGGACAGGGAGCATACAATGAGCAGTTCTTC
d_call: TRBD1
j_call: TRBJ2-1
v_call: TRBV5-1
clone_size: -

cdr3_aa: CASSSGGAGYNSPLHF
cdr3_nt: TGTGCCAGCAGCTCAGGGGGCGCAGGCTATAATTCACCCCTCCACTTT
d_call: TRBD1
j_call: TRBJ1-6
v_call: TRBV5-5
clone_size: once

cdr3_aa: CASSPGKGATYEQYF
cdr3_nt: TGTGCCAGCAGTCCTGGTAAAGGGGCGACCTACGAGCAGTACTTC
d_call: -
j_call: TRBJ2-7
v_call: TRBV6-5
clone_size: -

cdr3_aa: CASRGQGAGTEAFF
cdr3_nt: TGTGCCAGTAGAGGACAGGGGGCTGGTACTGAAGCTTTCTTT
d_call: TRBD1
j_call: TRBJ1-1
v_call: TRBV19
clone_size: few

cdr3_aa: CASSPSDKALYEQYF
cdr3_nt: TGCGCCAGCAGCCCATCGGACAAGGCACTATACGAGCAGTACTTC
d_call: -
j_call: TRBJ2-7
v_call: TRBV4-1
clone_size: -

cdr3_aa: CASSDPDSEAFF
cdr3_nt: TGCGCCAGCAGTGACCCGGACAGTGAAGCTTTCTTT
d_call: -
j_call: TRBJ1-1
v_call: TRBV10-1
clone_size: -

cdr3_aa: CASSQDPDRVGANYGYTF
cdr3_nt: TGCGCCAGCAGCCAAGATCCCGACAGGGTAGGAGCTAACTATGGCTACACCTTC
d_call: TRBD1
j_call: TRBJ1-2
v_call: TRBV4-1
clone_size: -

cdr3_aa: CASSPRDRPLGGYTF
cdr3_nt: TGTGCCAGCAGTCCCCGGGACAGGCCCTTAGGGGGCTACACCTTC
d_call: TRBD1
j_call: TRBJ1-2
v_call: TRBV27
clone_size: once

cdr3_aa: CASSFQGATEAFF
cdr3_nt: TGTGCCAGCAGCTTTCAGGGGGCCACTGAAGCTTTCTTT
d_call: TRBD1
j_call: TRBJ1-1
v_call: TRBV11-3
clone_size: -

cdr3_aa: CASSGLGHTGYGYTF
cdr3_nt: TGTGCCAGCAGTGGGCTCGGTCACACAGGGTATGGCTACACCTTC
d_call: -
j_call: TRBJ1-2
v_call: TRBV6-1
clone_size: once

cdr3_aa: CASSSGTSGAYTQYF
cdr3_nt: TGTGCCAGCAGTTCCGGGACTAGCGGGGCTTATACGCAGTATTTT
d_call: TRBD2
j_call: TRBJ2-3
v_call: TRBV7-3
clone_size: -

cdr3_aa: CASRIGQGWTEAFF
cdr3_nt: TGTGCCAGCAGAATTGGACAGGGGTGGACTGAAGCTTTCTTT
d_call: TRBD1
j_call: TRBJ1-1
v_call: TRBV27
clone_size: -

cdr3_aa: CASSLVTTGWTPYEQYF
cdr3_nt: TGTGCCAGCAGCTTGGTTACGACAGGGTGGACTCCTTACGAGCAGTACTTC
d_call: TRBD1
j_call: TRBJ2-7
v_call: TRBV5-5
clone_size: -

cdr3_aa: CASSLDPGGLRDTQYF
cdr3_nt: TGTGCCAGCAGCTTGGATCCGGGGGGTCTGAGAGATACGCAGTATTTT
d_call: TRBD2
j_call: TRBJ2-3
v_call: TRBV5-5
clone_size: -

cdr3_aa: CASSLWLAGGTGELFF
cdr3_nt: TGTGCCAGCAGTTTATGGCTAGCGGGGGGCACCGGGGAGCTGTTTTTT
d_call: TRBD2
j_call: TRBJ2-2
v_call: TRBV27
clone_size: -

cdr3_aa: CASSLNGYEQYF
cdr3_nt: TGCGCCAGCAGCTTGAACGGCTACGAGCAGTACTTC
d_call: -
j_call: TRBJ2-7
v_call: TRBV5-1
clone_size: -

cdr3_aa: CASSPIVSGGDTDTQYF
cdr3_nt: TGTGCCAGCAGCCCGATCGTGAGCGGGGGAGACACAGATACGCAGTATTTT
d_call: TRBD2
j_call: TRBJ2-3
v_call: TRBV5-5
clone_size: -

cdr3_aa: CASSSQGAGPNTEAFF
cdr3_nt: TGTGCCAGCAGCTCACAGGGGGCAGGTCCTAACACTGAAGCTTTCTTT
d_call: TRBD1
j_call: TRBJ1-1
v_call: TRBV5-4
clone_size: -

cdr3_aa: CASSNSLGRVDTEAFF
cdr3_nt: TGTGCCAGTAGCAATTCCCTCGGGCGAGTGGACACTGAAGCTTTCTTT
d_call: -
j_call: TRBJ1-1
v_call: TRBV19
clone_size: once

cdr3_aa: CASSPPRAGVYNEQFF
cdr3_nt: TGTGCCAGCTCACCCCCCCGAGCGGGGGTGTACAATGAGCAGTTCTTC
d_call: TRBD2
j_call: TRBJ2-1
v_call: TRBV18
clone_size: -

cdr3_aa: CSVTRDRGTDTQYF
cdr3_nt: TGCAGCGTCACCCGGGACAGGGGGACAGATACGCAGTATTTT
d_call: TRBD1
j_call: TRBJ2-3
v_call: TRBV29-1
clone_size: -

cdr3_aa: CATREVHEQYF
cdr3_nt: TGTGCCACCCGGGAAGTCCACGAGCAGTACTTC
d_call: -
j_call: TRBJ2-7
v_call: TRBV6-6
clone_size: once

cdr3_aa: CASSPPGDSAFF
cdr3_nt: TGTGCCAGCTCACCACCAGGGGACTCAGCTTTCTTT
d_call: -
j_call: TRBJ1-1
v_call: TRBV18
clone_size: once

cdr3_aa: CASSPMQDGEQYF
cdr3_nt: TGTGCCAGCTCACCAATGCAGGATGGCGAGCAGTACTTC
d_call: -
j_call: TRBJ2-7
v_call: TRBV18
clone_size: once

cdr3_aa: CASSQSVLTASNYGYTF
cdr3_nt: TGTGCCAGCAGCCAATCTGTGCTAACGGCCTCTAACTATGGCTACACCTTC
d_call: -
j_call: TRBJ1-2
v_call: TRBV16
clone_size: -

cdr3_aa: CASSSGGGATEAFF
cdr3_nt: TGCGCCAGCAGCTCAGGGGGGGGTGCCACTGAAGCTTTCTTT
d_call: TRBD1
j_call: TRBJ1-1
v_call: TRBV5-1
clone_size: -

cdr3_aa: CASSPFNLNDGELFF
cdr3_nt: TGTGCCAGCTCACCGTTCAACCTTAACGACGGGGAGCTGTTTTTT
d_call: -
j_call: TRBJ2-2
v_call: TRBV18
clone_size: -

cdr3_aa: CASRLTGSGANVLTF
cdr3_nt: TGTGCCAGCAGACTCACAGGTTCTGGGGCCAACGTCCTGACTTTC
d_call: -
j_call: TRBJ2-6
v_call: TRBV6-5
clone_size: -

cdr3_aa: CASSNTGGIAEAFF
cdr3_nt: TGTGCCAGTAGTAACACAGGGGGGATCGCTGAAGCTTTCTTT
d_call: TRBD1
j_call: TRBJ1-1
v_call: TRBV19
clone_size: -

cdr3_aa: CASRRGQMNTGELFF
cdr3_nt: TGTGCCAGCAGACGGGGACAGATGAACACCGGGGAGCTGTTTTTT
d_call: TRBD1
j_call: TRBJ2-2
v_call: TRBV7-9
clone_size: -

cdr3_aa: CASSRTGGANVLTF
cdr3_nt: TGTGCCAGCAGTAGGACAGGTGGGGCCAACGTCCTGACTTTC
d_call: TRBD1
j_call: TRBJ2-6
v_call: TRBV6-1
clone_size: -

cdr3_aa: CASSVVGRGNYGYTF
cdr3_nt: TGTGCCAGCAGCGTAGTGGGCAGGGGGAACTATGGCTACACCTTC
d_call: TRBD1
j_call: TRBJ1-2
v_call: TRBV9
clone_size: few

cdr3_aa: CASSVSGELFF
cdr3_nt: TGTGCCAGCAGCGTTTCCGGGGAGCTGTTTTTT
d_call: -
j_call: TRBJ2-2
v_call: TRBV9
clone_size: -